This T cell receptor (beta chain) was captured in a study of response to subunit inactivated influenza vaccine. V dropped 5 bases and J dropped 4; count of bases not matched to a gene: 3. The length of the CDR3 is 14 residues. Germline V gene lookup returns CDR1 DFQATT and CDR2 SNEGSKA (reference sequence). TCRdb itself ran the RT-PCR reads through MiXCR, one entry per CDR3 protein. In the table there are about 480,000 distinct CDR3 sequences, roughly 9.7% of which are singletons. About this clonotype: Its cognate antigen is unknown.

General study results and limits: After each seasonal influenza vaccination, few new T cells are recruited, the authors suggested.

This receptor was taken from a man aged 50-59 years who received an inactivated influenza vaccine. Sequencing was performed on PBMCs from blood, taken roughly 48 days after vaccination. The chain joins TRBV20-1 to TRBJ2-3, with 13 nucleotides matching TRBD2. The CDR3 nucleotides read TGCAGTGCTCGGACTAGCGGGAGCCCAGATACGCAGTATTTT. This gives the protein CSARTSGSPDTQYF.